This TCR beta chain was recorded in a study of CD8 T cells in Susac syndrome. CD8+ and CD4+ T cells circulating in blood were sequenced for TCR beta. Random hexamers were used to reverse transcribe an amount of roughly 0.45 to 1 ug RNA. TCRdb ran MiXCR on the immunoSEQ multiplex PCR reads and lists one entry per CDR3 protein. This table holds about 140,000 distinct CDR3 sequences, 95% found once. The study, taken as a whole, reports: The study conceded that relatively few individuals underwent its TCR sequencing and HLA analysis.

Notes on this clonotype: What it binds is unknown.

The TCR sequence derives from a human donor with Susac syndrome. The sequencing input was CD8+ T cells from PBMCs.

The CDR3 DNA is TGTGCTAGTGGGACGGGAAACACTGAAGCTTTCTTT. The encoded protein is CASGTGNTEAFF. V and J are TRBV12-5 and TRBJ1-1; D ambiguous. The V gene's germline CDR1 is LGHNT and CDR2 FRNRAP. The V gene lost 6 bases and the J gene lost 2 bases, with 7 bases spanning the gap. CDR3 length equals 12 residues.